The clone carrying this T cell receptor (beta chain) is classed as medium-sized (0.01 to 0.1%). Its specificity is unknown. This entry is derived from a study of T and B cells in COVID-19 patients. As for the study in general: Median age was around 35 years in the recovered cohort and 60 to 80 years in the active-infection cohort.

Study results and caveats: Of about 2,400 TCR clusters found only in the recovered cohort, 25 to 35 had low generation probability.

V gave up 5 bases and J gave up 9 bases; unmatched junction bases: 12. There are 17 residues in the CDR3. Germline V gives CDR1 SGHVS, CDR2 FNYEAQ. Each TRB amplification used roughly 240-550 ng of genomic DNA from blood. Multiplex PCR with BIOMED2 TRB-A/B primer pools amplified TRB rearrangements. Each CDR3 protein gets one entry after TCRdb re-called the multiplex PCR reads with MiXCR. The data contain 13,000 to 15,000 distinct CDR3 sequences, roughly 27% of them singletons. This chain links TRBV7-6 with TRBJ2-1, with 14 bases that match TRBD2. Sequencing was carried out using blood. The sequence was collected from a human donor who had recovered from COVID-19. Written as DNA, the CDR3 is TGTGCCAGCAGCCCACACCCGACTAGCGGGGGGGCGGGTGAGCAGTTCTTC. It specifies CASSPHPTSGGAGEQFF.